These T cell receptor beta chains were read from a single sample in a study of OX40 agonist ivuxolimab in advanced cancers. Repertoires were generated with immunoSEQ multiplex PCR, while TCRdb's copy carries only in-frame clones and drops some. The sample consists of 65,000 to 75,000 clones, over 85% of them appearing once. Specimen: CD4+ or CD8+ T cells sorted from blood, collected in a trial of the OX40 agonist ivuxolimab. Source of these receptors: an adult with an advanced solid tumor such as melanoma, head and neck, liver or kidney cancer. Each CDR3 is given with its conserved first and last residue. A D gene is named only where the DNA matches it firmly. Clone size is given for some rows only: seen once, a few or many times, or a class if the clone is expanded.

D gene: TRBD2; J gene: TRBJ2-2; clone size: .; V gene: TRBV30; CDR3 protein: CAWSVRSGVYTGELFF; CDR3 DNA: TGTGCCTGGAGTGTACGGAGCGGGGTCTACACCGGGGAGCTGTTTTTT
D gene: .; J gene: TRBJ2-1; clone size: .; V gene: TRBV7-2; CDR3 protein: CASSPQGQQSSYNEQFF; CDR3 DNA: TGTGCCAGCAGCCCCCAGGGTCAGCAGAGCTCCTACAATGAGCAGTTCTTC
D gene: .; J gene: TRBJ1-5; clone size: few; V gene: TRBV12-5; CDR3 protein: CASRGLADSNQPQHF; CDR3 DNA: TGTGCTAGTCGGGGGCTGGCAGATAGCAATCAGCCCCAGCATTTT
D gene: .; J gene: TRBJ1-1; clone size: .; V gene: TRBV5-1; CDR3 protein: CASSLEGRVDTEAFF; CDR3 DNA: TGCGCCAGCAGCTTGGAGGGCAGGGTGGACACTGAAGCTTTCTTT
D gene: .; J gene: TRBJ1-3; clone size: .; V gene: TRBV5-4; CDR3 protein: CATRPGVGNTIYF; CDR3 DNA: TGTGCCACCAGACCGGGGGTCGGAAACACCATATATTTT
D gene: TRBD1; J gene: TRBJ2-2; clone size: .; V gene: TRBV23-1; CDR3 protein: CASSQSVGGLNTGELFF; CDR3 DNA: TGCGCCAGCAGTCAATCAGTAGGGGGCCTGAACACCGGGGAGCTGTTTTTT
D gene: .; J gene: TRBJ1-2; clone size: .; V gene: TRBV11-2; CDR3 protein: CASSHGPTYGYTF; CDR3 DNA: TGTGCCAGCAGCCACGGACCAACCTATGGCTACACCTTC
D gene: .; J gene: TRBJ2-2; clone size: .; V gene: TRBV18; CDR3 protein: CASSPLSRDSSGELFF; CDR3 DNA: TGTGCCAGCTCACCTCTATCCCGGGATTCGAGCGGGGAGCTGTTTTTT
D gene: TRBD1; J gene: TRBJ1-5; clone size: .; V gene: TRBV5-6; CDR3 protein: CASSLGRDRGYSNQPQHF; CDR3 DNA: TGTGCCAGCAGCCTGGGCAGGGACAGGGGATATAGCAATCAGCCCCAGCATTTT
D gene: .; J gene: TRBJ1-6; clone size: .; V gene: TRBV7-8; CDR3 protein: CASSSTTWPNNSPLHF; CDR3 DNA: TGTGCCAGCAGCTCCACTACGTGGCCCAATAATTCACCCCTCCACTTT